Following are 17 T cell receptor beta chains from one sample sequenced in a study of cytomegalovirus exposure and HLA in healthy donors. The PCR used 60 Vbeta and 13 Jbeta primers. Libraries were prepared by immunoSEQ multiplex PCR; TCRdb keeps only in-frame clonotypes and omits some of them. The table includes tens of thousands of clones, over 70% detected once. Sample: PBMCs. The receptors come from a man aged 55 to 70 in good health and CMV-seropositive.

This sequence joins TRBV2 and TRBJ2-1; 9 bases fit TRBD1. Trimming removed 7 bases from V and 3 bases from J; junction bases left unmatched: 7. The V gene's germline CDR1 is SNHLY and CDR2 FYNNEI. The CDR3 consists of 15 residues. The CDR3 here is CASTATGGDYNEQFF. DNA for the CDR3: TGTGCCAGCACCGCCACAGGGGGCGACTACAATGAGCAGTTCTTC.

This sequence joins TRBV6-5 and TRBJ2-3; 9 bases align to TRBD1. This CDR3 contains 15 residues. Germline V gene lookup returns CDR1 MNHEY and CDR2 SVGAGI. Unmatched junction bases numbered 5, after V lost 6 bases and J lost 1 base. CDR3 DNA sequence: TGTGCCAGCAGGCCCCGGGACAGGGGCACAGATACGCAGTATTTT. Encoded protein: CASRPRDRGTDTQYF.

The chain couples TRBV18 to TRBJ2-5, with D perhaps matching TRBD2 (5 bases). This CDR3 comprises 15 residues. CDR1 is KGHSH and CDR2 is LQKENI in the germline V gene. Trimming removed 1 base from V and 4 bases from J, with 13 bases in between. This CDR3 is CASSPRGSPAETQYF. CDR3 nucleotides: TGTGCCAGCTCACCACGAGGGTCTCCCGCAGAGACCCAGTACTTC.

J is TRBJ2-3 and V is TRBV4-2; 10 nucleotides match TRBD2. Germline assignment: CDR1 LGHNA and CDR2 YNFKEQ. The CDR3 spans 15 residues. V lost 6 bases and J lost 2; bases outside the gene matches: 5. The CDR3 sequence: CASSGLAATTDTQYF. Written as DNA, the CDR3 is TGTGCCAGCAGTGGACTAGCGGCAACCACAGATACGCAGTATTTT.

A few counts support this clone. The chain joins TRBV7-8 to TRBJ2-1, with 13 bases lining up with TRBD2. Germline V gene lookup returns CDR1 SGHVS and CDR2 FQNEAQ. V shed 5 bases, J shed 5 bases, and the junction held 9 bases outside the gene matches. CDR3 length: 17 residues. CDR3 residues: CASSRGLAGEWDNEQFF. Written as DNA, the CDR3 is TGTGCCAGCAGCCGCGGACTAGCGGGAGAGTGGGACAATGAGCAGTTCTTC.

The chain joins TRBV6-5 to TRBJ2-2; 8 bases match TRBD2. Looked up from germline, CDR1 is MNHEY and CDR2 is SVGAGI. The CDR3 is 16 amino acids. Germline trimming cut 0 bases from V and 2 bases from J; bases unmatched to any gene: 2. The CDR3 DNA reads as TGTGCCAGCAGTTACTCGGGACTAGTCAACACCGGGGAGCTGTTTTTT. Translating it yields CASSYSGLVNTGELFF.

The rearrangement joins TRBV29-1 to TRBJ2-2, with D unresolved. This CDR3 region has 13 residues. V lost 7 bases and J 4 bases, leaving 13 bases between the germline ends. The V gene's germline CDR1 is SQVTM and CDR2 ANQGSEA. The CDR3 sequence: CSAHQETTGELFF. Here the CDR3 DNA reads TGCAGCGCGCATCAGGAAACCACCGGGGAGCTGTTTTTT.

The V and J genes are TRBV9 and TRBJ2-3; 8 bases are shared with TRBD1. The CDR3 runs to 14 residues. Per germline, CDR1 SGDLS and CDR2 YYNGEE. Unmatched junction bases numbered 6, after V lost 6 bases and J lost 3 bases. The CDR3 loop reads CASTDRGGTDTQYF. The DNA of the CDR3 is TGTGCCAGCACCGACAGGGGCGGGACAGATACGCAGTATTTT.

The chain employs TRBV29-1 and TRBJ1-4, with D perhaps TRBD1 (6 bases). This CDR3 region has 13 residues. Per germline, CDR1 SQVTM and CDR2 ANQGSEA. CDR3 in amino acids: CSGQFSTNEKLFF. The CDR3 nucleotides are TGCAGTGGACAGTTTTCAACTAATGAAAAACTGTTTTTT.

The chain combines TRBV7-6 with TRBJ2-7; 9 bases map to TRBD1. CDR1 is SGHVS and CDR2 is FNYEAQ in the germline V gene. V was clipped by 2 bases and J by 3 bases; unmatched bases: 5. The CDR3 totals 15 residues. CDR3 nucleotide sequence: TGTGCCAGCAGCTTAATCGGGGGACAGGGCTACGAGCAGTACTTC. Amino acid sequence: CASSLIGGQGYEQYF. Full variable domain (outside the CDR3, taken from reference TRBV7-6 and TRBJ2-7): GAGVSQSPRYKVTKRGQDVALRCDPISGHVSLYWYRQALGQGPEFLTYFNYEAQQDKSGLPNDRFSAERPEGSISTLTIQRTEQRDSAMYRCASSLIGGQGYEQYFGPGTRLTVT.

The CDR3 reads CASRGTGTSSNEQFF. Written as DNA, the CDR3 is TGTGCCAGCAGAGGTACCGGGACTAGCAGCAATGAGCAGTTCTTC. The V gene is TRBV9, the J gene TRBJ2-1; 9 bases are shared with TRBD2. CDR3 length: 15 amino acids. Germline V gene sequence: CDR1 SGDLS, CDR2 YYNGEE. Trimming cost V 5 bases and J 6 bases; bases outside gene matches: 9. The full variable domain, in which reference TRBV9 and TRBJ2-1 provide the parts outside the CDR3, is DSGVTQTPKHLITATGQRVTLRCSPRSGDLSVYWYQQSLDQGLQFLIQYYNGEERAKGNILERFSAQQFPDLHSELNLSSLELGDSALYFCASRGTGTSSNEQFFGPGTRLTVL.

This clone appeared a few times. The chain uses TRBV7-2 and TRBJ2-5; unclear D gene. Germline V lookup: CDR1 SGHTA, CDR2 FQGNSA. V was clipped by 5 bases and J by 2 bases, with 9 bases between them. The CDR3 runs to 13 residues. In nucleotides, the CDR3 is TGTGCCAGCAGCCGCGCCATGCAAGAGACCCAGTACTTC. It yields the protein CASSRAMQETQYF.

This clone was counted a few times. This sequence joins TRBV11-3 and TRBJ1-5, with a possible D match to TRBD1 (6 bases). V dropped 4 bases and J dropped 5 bases, with 18 bases sitting between them. Germline V lookup: CDR1 SGHNT, CDR2 YENEEA. This CDR3 is built from 16 residues. This chain's CDR3 is CASSSLRGGRDQPQHF. DNA of the CDR3: TGTGCCAGCAGCTCCCTGCGGGGGGGCCGCGATCAGCCCCAGCATTTT.

V usage is TRBV7-8 and J usage is TRBJ1-5; D gene uncertain. Germline-derived CDR1 and CDR2 are SGHVS and FQNEAQ. This CDR3 region has 15 residues. The V end lost 5 bases, the J end lost 4 bases, and 15 bases lay between the germline ends. Here the CDR3 DNA reads TGTGCCAGCAGCCCCTCCCCGGCAGGAAATCAGCCCCAGCATTTT. Translation: CASSPSPAGNQPQHF.

The chain joins TRBV4-1 to TRBJ1-3, with a weak D call TRBD1 (6 bases). The V end was cut by 4 bases, the J end by 0 bases, with 13 bases between. This CDR3 has 16 amino acids. The germline gives CDR1 MGHRA, CDR2 YSYEKL. As DNA, the CDR3 is TGCGCCAGCAGCCTCCGCGGACAGATCTCTGGAAACACCATATATTTT. Its protein is CASSLRGQISGNTIYF.

V is TRBV27 and J is TRBJ1-1; TRBD1 is a possible D gene (6 bases). The CDR3 runs 13 residues. Germline values: CDR1 MNHEY, CDR2 SMNVEV (reference sequence). V dropped 6 bases and J dropped 1 base, with 9 bases sitting between them. CDR3 DNA sequence: TGTGCCAGCAGGGACAGAAGGAACACTGAAGCTTTCTTT. Its translation is CASRDRRNTEAFF.

This clone was seen a handful of times. V usage is TRBV5-1 and J usage is TRBJ1-1; no firm D call. V was cut by 4 bases and J by 0 bases, with 13 bases left in between. The CDR3 is 15 amino acids. The germline gives CDR1 SGHRS, CDR2 YFSETQ. Here the CDR3 DNA reads TGCGCCAGCAGCCTGGTATCTGCGGTGAACACTGAAGCTTTCTTT. Protein sequence: CASSLVSAVNTEAFF.